One sample yielded the 32 T cell receptor beta chains listed below, sequenced in a study of STAT3 mutations in large granular lymphocyte leukemia. The antigens these receptors bind are not known. Study-wide points: Every T-LGLL patient had at least one immunodominant TCRbeta clonotype.

Clones were read by immunoSEQ multiplex PCR, and TCRdb kept only the in-frame ones, dropping some. The table includes some 13,000 clones, 88% detected once. The sequencing sample was made of PBMCs. These receptors were taken from a human donor with T large granular lymphocyte leukemia. Some clones in this sample may be carry-over from other donors' samples.

The rearrangement links TRBV9 to TRBJ2-3, with 13 bases that match TRBD2. The J segment lost 0 bases and the V segment lost 2 bases, leaving 6 bases of the junction unmatched. Per germline, CDR1 SGDLS and CDR2 YYNGEE. The CDR3 is made up of 18 amino acids. The CDR3 coding sequence is TGTGCCAGCAGCGTGAGGGGGACTAGCGGGATTAGCACAGATACGCAGTATTTT. Translated, it gives CASSVRGTSGISTDTQYF.

The chain uses TRBV23-1 and TRBJ1-2; tentatively, D is TRBD1 (5 bases). TRBV23-1 is an ORF; its function is uncertain. V was clipped by 11 bases and J by 1 base, with 14 bases between them. CDR3 length: 13 residues. The CDR3 loop is CAPPRQINYGYTF. The CDR3 DNA reads TGCGCCCCTCCCCGACAGATTAACTATGGCTACACCTTC.

The chain has TRBV10-3 and TRBJ1-5; D is uncertain. The germline V gene has CDR1 ENHRY and CDR2 SYGVKD. This CDR3 has 14 amino acids. The V and J ends lost 3 bases and 2 bases respectively, with 8 bases between them. The DNA of the CDR3 is TGTGCCATCAGTGAAGTTGGTGGCAATCAGCCCCAGCATTTT. It codes for CAISEVGGNQPQHF.

V gene TRBV28 combines with J gene TRBJ1-2; 8 bases line up with TRBD1. V shed 6 bases and J 8 bases; nucleotides not matched to a gene: 5. The germline V gene encodes CDR1 MDHEN and CDR2 SYDVKM. This CDR3 has 12 residues. In DNA, the CDR3 is TGTGCCAGCAGCCCTAGACAGGGGGGCTACACCTTC. Protein: CASSPRQGGYTF.

The rearrangement uses TRBV30 and TRBJ1-3, with D unclear. CDR1 GTSNPN and CDR2 SVGIG come from the germline V gene (reference sequence). V lost 2 bases to trimming and J lost 4 bases, with 9 bases between them. The CDR3 runs 13 residues. The CDR3: CAWSSLGGNTIYF. In nucleotides, the CDR3 is TGTGCCTGGAGTTCCTTAGGGGGAAACACCATATATTTT.

V gene TRBV5-6 combines with J gene TRBJ2-5, with 8 bases aligning to TRBD2. The V and J ends lost 0 bases and 6 bases, in that order; junction bases with no gene match: 7. The germline V gene has CDR1 SGHDT and CDR2 YYEEEE. CDR3 length: 15 residues. The CDR3 nucleotides read TGTGCCAGCAGCTTGGGTGTCCGGGGGGGAAAGACCCAGTACTTC. Protein product: CASSLGVRGGKTQYF.

The V and J genes are TRBV7-9 and TRBJ2-2; TRBD2 is a possible D gene (5 bases). Germline CDR1 is SEHNR and CDR2 is FQNEAQ (reference sequence). Trimming cost V 4 bases and J 5 bases, with 17 bases left between them. The CDR3 runs to 16 residues. The CDR3 region is CASSSGGSRETGELFF. The CDR3 DNA reads TGTGCCAGCAGCTCCGGTGGAAGTCGGGAAACCGGGGAGCTGTTTTTT.

The chain links TRBV6-4 to TRBJ2-7; D is possibly TRBD2 (6 bases). The CDR3 length is 15 residues. CDR1 is MRHNA and CDR2 is SNTAGT in the germline V gene. Trimming cost V 9 bases and J 0 bases, with 18 bases left between them. The DNA for the CDR3 is TGTGCCAGTCGGATCTGCCGGGACTGCTCCTACGAGCAGTACGTC. Protein: CASRICRDCSYEQYV.

The chain is built from TRBV14 and TRBJ2-1; 7 nucleotides agree with TRBD2. This CDR3 is 12 amino acids long. The germline V gene encodes CDR1 SGHDN and CDR2 FVKESK. J lost 9 bases, V lost 10 bases, and 9 bases had no gene match. In nucleotides, the CDR3 is TGTGCCACCGGGGGGAGGGTAGGTGAGCAGTTCTTC. Translation: CATGGRVGEQFF. Looking up the rest from reference TRBV14 and TRBJ2-1 gives the full variable domain: EAGVTQFPSHSVIEKGQTVTLRCDPISGHDNLYWYRRVMGKEIKFLLHFVKESKQDESGMPNNRFLAERTGGTYSTLKVQPAELEDSGVYFCATGGRVGEQFFGPGTRLTVL.

On this clone: This could be a read error, since a much larger clone is one nucleotide away. This sequence joins TRBV7-9 and TRBJ2-7; no reliable D call. Per germline, CDR1 SEHNR and CDR2 FQNEAQ (reference sequence). Trimming pared 5 bases from V and 0 bases from J, leaving 8 bases between. The CDR3 is 13 residues long. CDR3 sequence reads: CASSPPSSYEQYF. CDR3 bases: TGTGCCAGCAGCCCTCCAAGCTCCTACGAGCAGTACTTC.

This chain uses TRBV6-4 with TRBJ2-1; D could derive from TRBD1 or TRBD2 (5 bases each). V was trimmed by 8 bases and J by 11 bases, leaving 19 bases between them. The CDR3 loop spans 13 amino acids. Germline CDR1 MRHNA, CDR2 SNTAGT. The CDR3: CASGQSAGVQQFF. The CDR3 coding sequence is TGTGCCAGCGGACAATCTGCCGGGGTTCAGCAGTTCTTC.

The chain employs TRBV27 and TRBJ2-2; 7 bases agree with TRBD1. V lost 6 bases, J lost 2 bases, and 6 bases stayed unmatched. The CDR3 totals 15 residues. Germline-derived CDR1 and CDR2 are MNHEY and SMNVEV (reference sequence). In DNA, the CDR3 is TGTGCCAGCAGACTTACAGGGGAAAACACCGGGGAGCTGTTTTTT. Its translation is CASRLTGENTGELFF.

CDR3 in amino acids: CASSSTDHSGNTIYF. The CDR3 coding sequence is TGTGCCAGCAGTTCTACGGATCACTCTGGAAACACCATATATTTT. V gene TRBV6-5 combines with J gene TRBJ1-3; D uncertain. This CDR3 contains 15 residues. Trimming pared 4 bases from V and 0 bases from J, leaving 10 bases between. The V gene's germline CDR1 is MNHEY and CDR2 SVGAGI.

V usage is TRBV9 and J usage is TRBJ1-1, with D possibly matching TRBD1 (5 bases). Germline V gene lookup returns CDR1 SGDLS and CDR2 YYNGEE. Trimming took off 0 bases at V and 6 bases at J, with 12 bases between the two ends. The CDR3 length is 14 residues. CDR3 coding DNA: TGTGCCAGCAGCGTAGGTCTAGGGGTGGCTGAAGCTTTCTTT. Translated, it gives CASSVGLGVAEAFF.

The genes are TRBV14 and TRBJ1-1, with TRBD1 as a possible D gene (6 bases). This CDR3 spans 14 amino acids. Trimming removed 4 bases at V and 7 bases at J, with 16 bases between. Looked up from germline, CDR1 is SGHDN and CDR2 is FVKESK. As DNA, the CDR3 is TGTGCCAGCAGCCGGGGGCCTCAACGGGGTGAAGCTTTCTTT. Protein product: CASSRGPQRGEAFF.

The gene calls are TRBV15 and TRBJ1-4; D remains unclear. Germline V CDR1 and CDR2: LNHNV, YYDKDF (reference sequence). CDR3 size: 18 residues. V was pared by 0 bases and J by 0 bases, with 14 bases between. DNA of the CDR3: TGTGCCACCAGCAGAGATCCCGGGTCAGGATCAACTAATGAAAAACTGTTTTTT. This sequence encodes CATSRDPGSGSTNEKLFF.

The gene calls are TRBV5-6 and TRBJ1-3; TRBD1 aligns across 7 bases. CDR3 length: 15 amino acids. The germline V gene encodes CDR1 SGHDT and CDR2 YYEEEE. The V gene end was trimmed by 2 bases and the J gene end by 0 bases; junction bases not matched to a gene: 2. This CDR3 is CASSFWTGSGNTIYF. The CDR3 DNA reads as TGTGCCAGCAGCTTCTGGACAGGCTCTGGAAACACCATATATTTT.

The chain has TRBV9 and TRBJ1-1, with D unresolved. Germline loops: CDR1 SGDLS, CDR2 YYNGEE. This CDR3 has 13 amino acids. V lost 0 bases and J 1 base, leaving 4 bases between the germline ends. CDR3 in amino acids: CASSVEPNTEAFF. CDR3 bases: TGTGCCAGCAGCGTAGAGCCGAACACTGAAGCTTTCTTT.

This chain connects TRBV12-5 to TRBJ2-1; D perhaps matches TRBD2 (5 bases). CDR3 size: 17 residues. Germline loops: CDR1 LGHNT, CDR2 FRNRAP. Trimming stripped 2 bases from V and 0 bases from J, with 14 bases between. For the CDR3, the DNA is TGTGCTAGTGGTTTGACGGGGAGCCCAGGCTCCTACAATGAGCAGTTCTTC. This codes for CASGLTGSPGSYNEQFF.

The genes are TRBV28 and TRBJ1-2; no reliable D call. The CDR3 extends over 13 amino acids. Germline loops: CDR1 MDHEN, CDR2 SYDVKM. V dropped 1 base and J dropped 4 bases, with 7 bases sitting between them. The CDR3 region is CASSLSAGYGYTF. The DNA for the CDR3 is TGTGCCAGCAGTTTATCGGCAGGCTATGGCTACACCTTC.

The V and J genes are TRBV7-9 and TRBJ2-7, with 10 bases aligning to TRBD2. V lost 5 bases to trimming and J lost 5 bases; unmatched junction nucleotides: 6. Germline V lookup: CDR1 SEHNR, CDR2 FQNEAQ (reference sequence). The CDR3 covers 14 residues. Here the CDR3 reads CASSPTSGLDEQYV. The CDR3 nucleotides read TGTGCCAGCAGCCCGACTAGCGGGCTAGACGAGCAGTACGTC.

The chain has TRBV5-1 and TRBJ1-5; tentatively, D is TRBD1 (5 bases). The CDR3 totals 14 residues. Trimming pared 0 bases from V and 1 base from J, leaving 5 bases between. Germline lookup yields CDR1 SGHRS and CDR2 YFSETQ. CDR3 sequence: CASSLGGSNQPQHF. CDR3 nucleotides: TGCGCCAGCAGCTTGGGGGGGAGCAATCAGCCCCAGCATTTT.

The CDR3 sequence is CASSLLATRSTSTDTQYF. The CDR3 nucleotides are TGTGCCAGCAGTTTACTAGCGACCCGTTCTACTTCCACAGATACGCAGTATTTT. The rearrangement joins TRBV27 to TRBJ2-3, with a weak D call TRBD2 (6 bases). V lost 2 bases and J lost 2, with 20 bases in between. Per germline, CDR1 MNHEY and CDR2 SMNVEV (reference sequence). CDR3 size: 18 residues.

This chain uses TRBV15 with TRBJ1-2; D might be TRBD1 (5 bases). The CDR3 loop spans 15 amino acids. V was cut by 3 bases and J by 0 bases, with 11 bases left in between. Germline V gives CDR1 LNHNV, CDR2 YYDKDF (reference sequence). The CDR3 region has the DNA TGTGCCACCAGCAGGGAAAGACAGCCTAACTATGGCTACACCTTC. Protein: CATSRERQPNYGYTF. The entire variable domain, with the rest obtained from reference TRBV15 and TRBJ1-2, is as follows: DAMVIQNPRYQVTQFGKPVTLSCSQTLNHNVMYWYQQKSSQAPKLLFHYYDKDFNNEADTPDNFQSRRPNTSFCFLDIRSPGLGDTAMYLCATSRERQPNYGYTFGSGTRLTVV.

The chain links TRBV27 to TRBJ1-2, with D maybe TRBD1 (6 bases). Deletions cut 6 bases from V and 4 bases from J, with 18 bases between. The CDR3 is 15 residues long. Looked up from germline, CDR1 is MNHEY and CDR2 is SMNVEV (reference sequence). The CDR3 DNA sequence: TGTGCCAGCAGCCTCAGGGGCCCGCAGTTCTATGGCTACACCTTC. Translated: CASSLRGPQFYGYTF.

V is TRBV5-1 and J is TRBJ1-6, with 8 bases fitting TRBD1. This CDR3 contains 15 residues. The V gene's germline CDR1 is SGHRS and CDR2 YFSETQ. V shed 3 bases and J 4 bases; nucleotides not matched to a gene: 3. CDR3 coding DNA: TGCGCCAGCAGCTCGACAGGGGAGTATAATTCACCCCTCCACTTT. Its translation: CASSSTGEYNSPLHF.

The chain employs TRBV4-1 and TRBJ1-2, with a tentative D call TRBD1 (5 bases). The V and J ends lost 2 bases and 8 bases respectively, with 18 bases between them. CDR1 and CDR2 from the germline V gene are MGHRA and YSYEKL. The CDR3 length is 15 residues. The CDR3 is CASSQLWSGVEGYTF. Here the CDR3 DNA reads TGCGCCAGCAGCCAACTGTGGTCGGGGGTGGAAGGCTACACCTTC.

The CDR3 sequence is CASSPRTANVRKGYTF. Here the CDR3 DNA reads TGTGCCAGCAGCCCGAGGACAGCCAACGTTCGGAAGGGCTACACCTTC. The J gene is TRBJ1-2, the V gene TRBV14; weak D call: TRBD1 (6 bases). CDR3 length: 16 amino acids. Germline lookup yields CDR1 SGHDN and CDR2 FVKESK. V was cut by 4 bases and J by 8 bases, with 23 bases left in between. Combining the CDR3 with reference TRBV14 and TRBJ1-2 gives the whole variable domain EAGVTQFPSHSVIEKGQTVTLRCDPISGHDNLYWYRRVMGKEIKFLLHFVKESKQDESGMPNNRFLAERTGGTYSTLKVQPAELEDSGVYFCASSPRTANVRKGYTFGSGTRLTVV.

The gene calls are TRBV2 and TRBJ1-1; D gene unclear. The V end lost 4 bases, the J end lost 3 bases, and 12 bases lay between the germline ends. CDR1 and CDR2 from the germline V gene are SNHLY and FYNNEI. The CDR3 is made up of 14 amino acids. DNA for the CDR3: TGTGCCAGCAGTGGGGTAGGAGCGGACACTGAAGCTTTCTTT. Its translation is CASSGVGADTEAFF.

The chain is built from TRBV28 and TRBJ2-7; D possibly uses TRBD1 or TRBD2 (5 bases each). V dropped 5 bases and J dropped 7 bases, with 18 bases sitting between them. The CDR3 has 14 residues. CDR1 is MDHEN, CDR2 SYDVKM, per germline. DNA of the CDR3: TGTGCCAGCAGTCGGTCGGGGCCCCTGAGGGAGCAGTACTTC. This gives the protein CASSRSGPLREQYF.

This chain joins TRBV27 and TRBJ2-1; 11 bases agree with TRBD2. The CDR3 has 18 amino acids. V trimming: 4 bases; J trimming: 0 bases; junction bases outside the gene matches: 8. Germline values: CDR1 MNHEY, CDR2 SMNVEV (reference sequence). The CDR3 region has the DNA TGTGCCAGCAGTTGGTTAGCGGGAGGGAGGAGCTCCTACAATGAGCAGTTCTTC. The encoded protein is CASSWLAGGRSSYNEQFF.

The chain couples TRBV28 to TRBJ1-2; D gene unclear. Trimming removed 6 bases at V and 1 base at J, with 21 bases between. From germline, CDR1 is MDHEN and CDR2 SYDVKM. CDR3 length: 17 amino acids. This CDR3 is CASSLATALTNNYGYTF. The CDR3 DNA sequence: TGTGCCAGCAGCCTTGCGACGGCACTAACGAATAACTATGGCTACACCTTC.